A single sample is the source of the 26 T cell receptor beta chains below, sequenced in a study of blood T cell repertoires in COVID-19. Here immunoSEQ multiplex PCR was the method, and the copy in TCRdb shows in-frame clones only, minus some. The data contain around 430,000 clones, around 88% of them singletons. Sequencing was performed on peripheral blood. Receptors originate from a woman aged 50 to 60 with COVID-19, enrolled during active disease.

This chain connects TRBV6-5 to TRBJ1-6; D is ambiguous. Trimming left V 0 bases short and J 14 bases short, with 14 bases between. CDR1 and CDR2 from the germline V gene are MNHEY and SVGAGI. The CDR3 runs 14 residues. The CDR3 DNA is TGTGCCAGCAGTTACTCGACTGGTCTGTCTTCCCTCCACTTT. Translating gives CASSYSTGLSSLHF.

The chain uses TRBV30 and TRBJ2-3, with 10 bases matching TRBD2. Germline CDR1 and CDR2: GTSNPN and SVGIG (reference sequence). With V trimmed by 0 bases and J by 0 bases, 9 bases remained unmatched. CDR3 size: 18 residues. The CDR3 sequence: CAWSVLGQTSGSTDTQYF. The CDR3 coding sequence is TGTGCCTGGAGTGTACTAGGCCAGACTAGCGGGAGCACAGATACGCAGTATTTT.

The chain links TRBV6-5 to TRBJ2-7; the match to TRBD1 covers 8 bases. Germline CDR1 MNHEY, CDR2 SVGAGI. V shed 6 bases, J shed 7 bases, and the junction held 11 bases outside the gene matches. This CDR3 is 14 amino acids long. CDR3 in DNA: TGTGCCAGCAGCCCCTTGGACAGGGTGGAAGAGCAGTACTTC. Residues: CASSPLDRVEEQYF.

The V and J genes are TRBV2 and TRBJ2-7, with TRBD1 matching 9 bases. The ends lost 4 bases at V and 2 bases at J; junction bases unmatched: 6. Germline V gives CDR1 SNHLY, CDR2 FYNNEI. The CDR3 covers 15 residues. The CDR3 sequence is CASSVDRGRTYEQYF. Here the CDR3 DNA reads TGTGCCAGCAGTGTGGACAGGGGTCGAACCTACGAGCAGTACTTC.

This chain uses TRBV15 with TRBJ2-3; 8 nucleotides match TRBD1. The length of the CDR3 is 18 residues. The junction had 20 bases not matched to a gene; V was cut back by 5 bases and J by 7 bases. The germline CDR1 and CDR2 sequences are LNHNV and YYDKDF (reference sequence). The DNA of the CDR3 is TGTGCCACCAGCCCGACGGGCAAGGACAGGGCGCCTCACTATACGCAGTATTTT. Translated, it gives CATSPTGKDRAPHYTQYF.

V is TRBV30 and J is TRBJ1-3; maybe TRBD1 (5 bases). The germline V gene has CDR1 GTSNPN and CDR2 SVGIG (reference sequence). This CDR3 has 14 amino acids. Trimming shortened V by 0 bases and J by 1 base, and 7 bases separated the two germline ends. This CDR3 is CAWSVGASGNTIYF. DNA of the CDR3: TGTGCCTGGAGTGTAGGGGCTTCTGGAAACACCATATATTTT. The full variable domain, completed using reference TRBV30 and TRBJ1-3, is SQTIHQWPATLVQPVGSPLSLECTVEGTSNPNLYWYRQAAGRGLQLLFYSVGIGQISSEVPQNLSASRPQDRQFILSSKKLLLSDSGFYLCAWSVGASGNTIYFGEGSWLTVV.

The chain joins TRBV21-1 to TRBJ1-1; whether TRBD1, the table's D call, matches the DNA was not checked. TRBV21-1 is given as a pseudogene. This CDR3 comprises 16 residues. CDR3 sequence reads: CASSKVRGKENTEAFF. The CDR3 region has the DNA TGTGCCAGCAGCAAAGTAAGGGGAAAGGAGAACACTGAAGCTTTCTTT.

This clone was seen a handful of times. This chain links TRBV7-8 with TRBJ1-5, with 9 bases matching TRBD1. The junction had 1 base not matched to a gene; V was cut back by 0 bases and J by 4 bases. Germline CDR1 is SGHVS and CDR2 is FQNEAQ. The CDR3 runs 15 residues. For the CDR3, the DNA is TGTGCCAGCAGCTTAGCGGGACAGGGAAATCAGCCCCAGCATTTT. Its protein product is CASSLAGQGNQPQHF.

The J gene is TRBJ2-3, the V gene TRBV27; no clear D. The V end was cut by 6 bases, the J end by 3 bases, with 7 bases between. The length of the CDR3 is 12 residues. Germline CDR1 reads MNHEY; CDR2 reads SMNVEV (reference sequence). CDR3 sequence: CASRERTDTQYF. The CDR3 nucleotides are TGTGCCAGCAGGGAGAGAACAGATACGCAGTATTTT.

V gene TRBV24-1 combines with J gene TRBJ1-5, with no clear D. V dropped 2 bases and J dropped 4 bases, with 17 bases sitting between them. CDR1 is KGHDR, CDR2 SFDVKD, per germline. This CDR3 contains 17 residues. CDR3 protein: CATSDSRRPVGNQPQHF. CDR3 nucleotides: TGTGCCACCAGTGATTCAAGGCGGCCGGTTGGTAATCAGCCCCAGCATTTT.

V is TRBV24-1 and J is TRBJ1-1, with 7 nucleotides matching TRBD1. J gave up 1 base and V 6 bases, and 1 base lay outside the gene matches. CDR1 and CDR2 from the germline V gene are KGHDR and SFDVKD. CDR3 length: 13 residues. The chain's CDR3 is CATSRQGNTEAFF. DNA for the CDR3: TGTGCCACCAGTCGACAGGGGAACACTGAAGCTTTCTTT.

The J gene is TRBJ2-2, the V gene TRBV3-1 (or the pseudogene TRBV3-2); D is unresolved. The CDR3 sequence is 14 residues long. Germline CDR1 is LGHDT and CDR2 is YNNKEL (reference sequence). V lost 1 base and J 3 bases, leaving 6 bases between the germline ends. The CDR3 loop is CASSQGQYTGELFF. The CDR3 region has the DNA TGTGCCAGCAGCCAAGGGCAGTACACCGGGGAGCTGTTTTTT.

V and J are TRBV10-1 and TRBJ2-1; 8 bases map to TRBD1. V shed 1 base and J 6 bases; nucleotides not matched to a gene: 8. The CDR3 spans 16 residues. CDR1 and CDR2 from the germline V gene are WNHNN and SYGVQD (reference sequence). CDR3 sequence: CASSEWGDRGRNEQFF. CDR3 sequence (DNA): TGCGCCAGCAGTGAGTGGGGAGACAGGGGACGCAATGAGCAGTTCTTC.

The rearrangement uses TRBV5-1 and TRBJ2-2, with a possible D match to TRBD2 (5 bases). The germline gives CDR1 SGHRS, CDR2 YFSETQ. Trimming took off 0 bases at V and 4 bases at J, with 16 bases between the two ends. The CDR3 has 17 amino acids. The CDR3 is CASSLDWRTRGTGELFF. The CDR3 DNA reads TGCGCCAGCAGCTTGGACTGGCGGACTCGAGGCACCGGGGAGCTGTTTTTT.

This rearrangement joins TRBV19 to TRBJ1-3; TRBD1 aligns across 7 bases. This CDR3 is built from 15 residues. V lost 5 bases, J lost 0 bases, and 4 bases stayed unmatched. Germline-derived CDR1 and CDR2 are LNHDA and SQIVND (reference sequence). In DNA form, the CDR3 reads TGTGCCAGTAGTGTCAACAGGGGCTCTGGAAACACCATATATTTT. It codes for CASSVNRGSGNTIYF.

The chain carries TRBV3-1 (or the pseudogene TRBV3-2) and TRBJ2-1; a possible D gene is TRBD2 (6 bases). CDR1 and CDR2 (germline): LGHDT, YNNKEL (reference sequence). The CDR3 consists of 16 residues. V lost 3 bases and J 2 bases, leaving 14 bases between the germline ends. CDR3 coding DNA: TGTGCCAGCAGCCATGGCCGGGACTGGACCTACAATGAGCAGTTCTTC. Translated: CASSHGRDWTYNEQFF.

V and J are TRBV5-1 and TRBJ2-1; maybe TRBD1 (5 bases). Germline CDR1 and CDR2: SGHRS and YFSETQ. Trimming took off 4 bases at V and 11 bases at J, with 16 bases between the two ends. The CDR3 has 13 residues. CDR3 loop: CASSVRPDTKQFF. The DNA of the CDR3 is TGCGCCAGCAGCGTACGTCCGGACACTAAGCAGTTCTTC.

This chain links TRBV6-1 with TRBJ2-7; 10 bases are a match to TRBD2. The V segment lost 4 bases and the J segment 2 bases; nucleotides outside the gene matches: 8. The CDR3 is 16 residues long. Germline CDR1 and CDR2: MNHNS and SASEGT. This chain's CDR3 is CASSGGSGGGTYEQYF. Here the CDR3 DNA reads TGTGCCAGCAGTGGAGGAAGCGGGGGGGGAACCTACGAGCAGTACTTC.

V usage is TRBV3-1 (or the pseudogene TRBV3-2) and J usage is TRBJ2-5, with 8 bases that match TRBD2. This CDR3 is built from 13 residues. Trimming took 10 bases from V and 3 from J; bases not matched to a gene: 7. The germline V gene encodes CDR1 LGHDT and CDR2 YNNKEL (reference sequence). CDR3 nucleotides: TGTGCCACCTCCTCAGCGGGGGAAGAGACCCAGTACTTC. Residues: CATSSAGEETQYF.

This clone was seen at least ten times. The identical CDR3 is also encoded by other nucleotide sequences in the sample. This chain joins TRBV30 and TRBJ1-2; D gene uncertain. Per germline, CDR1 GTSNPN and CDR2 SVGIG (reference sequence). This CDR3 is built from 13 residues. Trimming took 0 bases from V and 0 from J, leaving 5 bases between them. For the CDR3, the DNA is TGTGCCTGGAGTGTAGAGGCTAACTATGGCTACACCTTC. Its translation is CAWSVEANYGYTF. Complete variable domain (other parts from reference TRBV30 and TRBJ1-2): SQTIHQWPATLVQPVGSPLSLECTVEGTSNPNLYWYRQAAGRGLQLLFYSVGIGQISSEVPQNLSASRPQDRQFILSSKKLLLSDSGFYLCAWSVEANYGYTFGSGTRLTVV.

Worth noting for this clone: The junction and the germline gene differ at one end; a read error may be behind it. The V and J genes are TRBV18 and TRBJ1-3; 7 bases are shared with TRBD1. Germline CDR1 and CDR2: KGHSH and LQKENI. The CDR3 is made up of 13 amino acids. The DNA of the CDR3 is TGTGCCAGCTCACCTGGTTCAACGGACAGGCTAATCTTT. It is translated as CASSPGSTDRLIF.

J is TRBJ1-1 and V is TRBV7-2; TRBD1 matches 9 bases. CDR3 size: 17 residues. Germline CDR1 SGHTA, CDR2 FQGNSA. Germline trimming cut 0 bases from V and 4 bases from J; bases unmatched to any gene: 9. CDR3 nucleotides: TGTGCCAGCAGCTTAGCGGGACAGGGTGTTATCGGCACTGAAGCTTTCTTT. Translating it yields CASSLAGQGVIGTEAFF. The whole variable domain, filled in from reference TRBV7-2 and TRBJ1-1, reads GAGVSQSPSNKVTEKGKDVELRCDPISGHTALYWYRQSLGQGLEFLIYFQGNSAPDKSGLPSDRFSAERTGGSVSTLTIQRTQQEDSAVYLCASSLAGQGVIGTEAFFGQGTRLTVV.

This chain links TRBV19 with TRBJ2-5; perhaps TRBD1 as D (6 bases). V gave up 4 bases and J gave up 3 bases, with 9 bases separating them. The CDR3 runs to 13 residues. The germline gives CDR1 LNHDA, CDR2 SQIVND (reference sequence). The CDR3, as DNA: TGTGCCAGTAGTAGGACAGTAAAAGAGACCCAGTACTTC. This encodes CASSRTVKETQYF.

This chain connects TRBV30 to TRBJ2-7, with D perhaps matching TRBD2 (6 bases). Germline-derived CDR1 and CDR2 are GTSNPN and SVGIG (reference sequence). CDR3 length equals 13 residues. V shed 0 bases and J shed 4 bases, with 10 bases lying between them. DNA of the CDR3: TGTGCCTGGAGTGTATTAGGAGGGTACGAGCAGTACTTC. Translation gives CAWSVLGGYEQYF. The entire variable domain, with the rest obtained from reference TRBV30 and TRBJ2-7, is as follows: SQTIHQWPATLVQPVGSPLSLECTVEGTSNPNLYWYRQAAGRGLQLLFYSVGIGQISSEVPQNLSASRPQDRQFILSSKKLLLSDSGFYLCAWSVLGGYEQYFGPGTRLTVT.

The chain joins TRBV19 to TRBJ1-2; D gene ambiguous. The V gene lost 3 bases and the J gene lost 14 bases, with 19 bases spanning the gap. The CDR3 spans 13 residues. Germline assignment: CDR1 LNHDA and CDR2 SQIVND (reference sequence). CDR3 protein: CASSINEGPPRTF. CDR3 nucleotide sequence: TGTGCCAGTAGTATCAACGAGGGTCCGCCGAGGACCTTC.

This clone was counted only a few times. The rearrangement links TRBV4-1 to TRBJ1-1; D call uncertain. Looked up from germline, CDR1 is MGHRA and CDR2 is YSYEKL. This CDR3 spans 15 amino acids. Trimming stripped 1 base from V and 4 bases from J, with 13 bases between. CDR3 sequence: CASSQVLGKSTEAFF. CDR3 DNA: TGCGCCAGCAGCCAAGTTCTAGGAAAGAGCACTGAAGCTTTCTTT.